Shown below are 10 T cell receptor beta chains from a single sample sequenced in a study of Ad26.COV2.S vaccination and SARS-CoV-2 variants. Documented treatment: roughly 18 received Ad26.COV2.S at low or high dose, single or two shots; several received placebo; per-sample allocation not given. Sampling happened 63 days after the first vaccine or placebo injection. Assay: immunoSEQ multiplex PCR; the TCRdb copy retains only in-frame clones and omits some. The data show a few hundred thousand clones, roughly 90% seen once. Sequencing used peripheral blood, obtained in a trial of Ad26.COV2.S vaccine versus placebo. These receptors were taken from a person between 18 and 65 years old who received the Ad26.COV2.S COVID-19 vaccine or a placebo.

The rearrangement joins TRBV28 to TRBJ1-4, with 10 bases fitting TRBD1. The CDR3 is made up of 15 amino acids. The germline V gene has CDR1 MDHEN and CDR2 SYDVKM. The V and J ends lost 2 bases and 6 bases, in that order; junction bases with no gene match: 3. CDR3 DNA sequence: TGTGCCAGCAGTTTAACCGGGACAGGGGATGAAAAACTGTTTTTT. This gives the protein CASSLTGTGDEKLFF.

This chain connects TRBV30 to TRBJ1-5; D is undetermined. CDR3 length: 15 residues. In germline, CDR1 is GTSNPN, CDR2 SVGIG (reference sequence). V lost 0 bases, J lost 1 base, and 10 bases lay in between. The CDR3 bases are TGTGCCTGGAGTGTACCATCGGGGAGCAATCAGCCCCAGCATTTT. Residues: CAWSVPSGSNQPQHF.

This chain uses TRBV3-1 (or the pseudogene TRBV3-2) with TRBJ2-2, with TRBD2 identical over 8 bases. The CDR3 has 13 amino acids. V lost 6 bases to trimming and J lost 4 bases; unmatched junction nucleotides: 1. The germline V gene encodes CDR1 LGHDT and CDR2 YNNKEL (reference sequence). The CDR3 DNA sequence: TGTGCCAGCAGGAGCGGGGGCACCGGGGAGCTGTTTTTT. Its protein is CASRSGGTGELFF.

J is TRBJ2-7 and V is TRBV4-1; 10 bases are a match to TRBD1. The V gene's germline CDR1 is MGHRA and CDR2 YSYEKL. With 0 bases clipped from V and 5 bases from J, the junction kept 7 bases outside the gene matches. The CDR3 contains 16 residues. CDR3 sequence reads: CASSQDGGQGTDEQYF. CDR3 in DNA: TGCGCCAGCAGCCAAGATGGGGGACAGGGGACGGACGAGCAGTACTTC.

The J gene is TRBJ1-2, the V gene TRBV18; 11 nucleotides align to TRBD1. V shed 3 bases and J 3 bases; nucleotides not matched to a gene: 12. This CDR3 is 18 amino acids long. Looked up from germline, CDR1 is KGHSH and CDR2 is LQKENI. CDR3: CASSPIPGQGVSDYGYTF. The DNA for the CDR3 is TGTGCCAGCTCACCGATCCCGGGACAGGGGGTTTCAGACTATGGCTACACCTTC.

V gene TRBV6-1 combines with J gene TRBJ1-3, with D maybe TRBD1 (5 bases). The CDR3 length is 18 residues. Per germline, CDR1 MNHNS and CDR2 SASEGT. V lost 2 bases and J lost 0, with 17 bases in between. CDR3 DNA sequence: TGTGCCAGCAGTGAAAGGGGTCCGGTATACTTCTCTGGAAACACCATATATTTT. It encodes CASSERGPVYFSGNTIYF.

The table lists this clone with a few counts. V usage is TRBV4-3 and J usage is TRBJ1-6, with 8 nucleotides matching TRBD1. The CDR3 covers 15 residues. V lost 4 bases, J lost 5 bases, and 4 bases stayed unmatched. CDR1 and CDR2 from the germline V gene are LGHNA and YSLEER. In DNA, the CDR3 is TGCGCCAGCAGCCCTTTGACAGGGGATAATTCACCCCTCCACTTT. Its translation: CASSPLTGDNSPLHF.

This chain links TRBV29-1 with TRBJ1-1; D not resolved. The CDR3 is made up of 14 amino acids. The germline V and J ends were trimmed by 4 bases and 2 bases, with 14 bases remaining between them. Germline V gene sequence: CDR1 SQVTM, CDR2 ANQGSEA. CDR3 sequence (DNA): TGCAGCGTTGTGAACAGCCTATTAAACACTGAAGCTTTCTTT. It yields the protein CSVVNSLLNTEAFF.

The V gene is TRBV5-1, the J gene TRBJ1-6; no firm D call. Germline lookup yields CDR1 SGHRS and CDR2 YFSETQ. The V gene lost 4 bases and the J gene lost 0 bases, with 2 bases spanning the gap. CDR3 size: 13 residues. CDR3 bases: TGCGCCAGCAGCAGCTCCTATAATTCACCCCTCCACTTT. This sequence encodes CASSSSYNSPLHF.

This clone showed up just once. The chain is built from TRBV19 and TRBJ2-5, with 7 bases matching TRBD1. The junction had 3 bases not matched to a gene; V was cut back by 5 bases and J by 3 bases. The germline V gene encodes CDR1 LNHDA and CDR2 SQIVND (reference sequence). The length of the CDR3 is 13 residues. The CDR3 region is CASSFGTEETQYF. The CDR3, as DNA: TGTGCCAGTAGTTTTGGGACAGAAGAGACCCAGTACTTC. Using reference TRBV19 and TRBJ2-5 for the parts outside the CDR3, the full variable domain is DGGITQSPKYLFRKEGQNVTLSCEQNLNHDAMYWYRQDPGQGLRLIYYSQIVNDFQKGDIAEGYSVSREKKESFPLTVTSAQKNPTAFYLCASSFGTEETQYFGPGTRLLVL.